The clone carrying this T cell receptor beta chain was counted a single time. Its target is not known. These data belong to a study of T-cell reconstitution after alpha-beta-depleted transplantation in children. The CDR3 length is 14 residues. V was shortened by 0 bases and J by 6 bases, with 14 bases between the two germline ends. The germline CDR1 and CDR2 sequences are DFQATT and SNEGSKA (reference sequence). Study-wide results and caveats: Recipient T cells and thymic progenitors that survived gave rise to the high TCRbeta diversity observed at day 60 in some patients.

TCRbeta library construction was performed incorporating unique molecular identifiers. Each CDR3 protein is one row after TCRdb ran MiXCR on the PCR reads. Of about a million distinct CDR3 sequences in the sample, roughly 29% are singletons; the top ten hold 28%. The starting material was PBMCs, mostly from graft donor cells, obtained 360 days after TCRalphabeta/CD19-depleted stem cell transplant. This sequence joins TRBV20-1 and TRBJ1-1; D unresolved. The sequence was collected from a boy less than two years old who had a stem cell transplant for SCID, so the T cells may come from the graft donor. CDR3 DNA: TGCAGTGCTAGAGAGGGGTGGCCAAATCCTGAAGCTTTCTTT. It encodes CSAREGWPNPEAFF.